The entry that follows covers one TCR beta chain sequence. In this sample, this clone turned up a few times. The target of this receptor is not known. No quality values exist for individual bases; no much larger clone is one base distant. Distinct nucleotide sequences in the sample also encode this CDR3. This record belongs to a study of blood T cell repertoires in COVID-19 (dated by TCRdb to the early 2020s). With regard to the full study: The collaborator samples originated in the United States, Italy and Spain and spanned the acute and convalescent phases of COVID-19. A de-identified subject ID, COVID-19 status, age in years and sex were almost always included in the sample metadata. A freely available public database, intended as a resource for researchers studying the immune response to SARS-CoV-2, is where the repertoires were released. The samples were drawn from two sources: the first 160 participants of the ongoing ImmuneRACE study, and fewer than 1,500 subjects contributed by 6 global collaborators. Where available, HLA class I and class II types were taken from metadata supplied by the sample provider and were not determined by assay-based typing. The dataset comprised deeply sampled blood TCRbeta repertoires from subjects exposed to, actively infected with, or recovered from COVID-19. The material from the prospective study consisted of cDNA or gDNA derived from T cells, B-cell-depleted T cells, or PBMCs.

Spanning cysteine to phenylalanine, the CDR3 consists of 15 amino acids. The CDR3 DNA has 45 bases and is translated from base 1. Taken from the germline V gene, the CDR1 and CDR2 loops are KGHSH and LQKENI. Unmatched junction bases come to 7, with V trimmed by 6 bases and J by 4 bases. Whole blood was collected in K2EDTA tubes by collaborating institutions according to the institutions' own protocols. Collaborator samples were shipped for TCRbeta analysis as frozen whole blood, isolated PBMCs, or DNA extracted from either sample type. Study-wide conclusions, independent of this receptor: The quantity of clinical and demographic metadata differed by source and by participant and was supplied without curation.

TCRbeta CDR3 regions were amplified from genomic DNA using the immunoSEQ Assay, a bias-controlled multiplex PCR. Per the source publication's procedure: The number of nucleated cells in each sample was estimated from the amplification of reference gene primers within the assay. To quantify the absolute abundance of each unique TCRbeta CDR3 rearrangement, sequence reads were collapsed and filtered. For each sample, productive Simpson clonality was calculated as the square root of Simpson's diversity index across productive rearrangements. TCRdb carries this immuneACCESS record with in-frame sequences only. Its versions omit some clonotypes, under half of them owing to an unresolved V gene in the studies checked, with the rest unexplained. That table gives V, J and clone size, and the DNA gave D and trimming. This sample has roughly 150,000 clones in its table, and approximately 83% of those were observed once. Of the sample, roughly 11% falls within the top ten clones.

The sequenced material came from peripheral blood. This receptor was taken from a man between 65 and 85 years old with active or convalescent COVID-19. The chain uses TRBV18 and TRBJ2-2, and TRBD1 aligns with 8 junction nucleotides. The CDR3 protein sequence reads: CASSSRDRLTGELFF. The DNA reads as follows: TGTGCCAGCTCGTCCAGGGACAGGCTCACCGGGGAGCTGTTTTTT.